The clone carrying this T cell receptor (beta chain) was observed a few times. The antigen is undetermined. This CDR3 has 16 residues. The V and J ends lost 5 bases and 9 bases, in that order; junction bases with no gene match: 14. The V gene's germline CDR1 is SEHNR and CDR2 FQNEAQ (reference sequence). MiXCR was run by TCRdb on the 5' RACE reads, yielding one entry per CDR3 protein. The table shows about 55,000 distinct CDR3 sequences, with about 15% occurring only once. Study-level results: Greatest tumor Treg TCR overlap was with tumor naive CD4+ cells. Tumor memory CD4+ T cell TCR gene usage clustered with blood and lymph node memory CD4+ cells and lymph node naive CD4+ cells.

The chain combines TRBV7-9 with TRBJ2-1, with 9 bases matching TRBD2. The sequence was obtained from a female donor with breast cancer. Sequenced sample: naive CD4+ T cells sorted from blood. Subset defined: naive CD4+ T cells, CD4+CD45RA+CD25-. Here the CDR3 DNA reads TGTGCCAGCAGCCCCCCGGGGCGGGAGGGTTTCTCTGAGCAGTTCTTC. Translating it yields CASSPPGREGFSEQFF.